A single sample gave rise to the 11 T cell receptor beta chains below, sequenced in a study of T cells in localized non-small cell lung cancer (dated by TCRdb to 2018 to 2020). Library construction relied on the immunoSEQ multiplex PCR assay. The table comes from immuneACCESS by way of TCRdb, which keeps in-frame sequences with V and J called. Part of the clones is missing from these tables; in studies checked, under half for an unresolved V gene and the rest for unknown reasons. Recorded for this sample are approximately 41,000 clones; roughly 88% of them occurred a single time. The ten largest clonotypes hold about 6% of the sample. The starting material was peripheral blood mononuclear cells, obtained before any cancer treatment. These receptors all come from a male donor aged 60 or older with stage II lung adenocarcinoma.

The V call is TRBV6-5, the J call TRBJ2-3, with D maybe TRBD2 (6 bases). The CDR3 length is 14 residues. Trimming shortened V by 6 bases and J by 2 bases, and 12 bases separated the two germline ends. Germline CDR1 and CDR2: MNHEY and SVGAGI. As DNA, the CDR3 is TGTGCCAGCAGGGCCGGGACTTACACAGATACGCAGTATTTT. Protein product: CASRAGTYTDTQYF.

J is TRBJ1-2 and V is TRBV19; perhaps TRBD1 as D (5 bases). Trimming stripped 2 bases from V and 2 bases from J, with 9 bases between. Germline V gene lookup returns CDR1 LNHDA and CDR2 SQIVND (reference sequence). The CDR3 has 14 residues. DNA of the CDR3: TGTGCCAGTAGTATATCGGCAGGGAACTATGGCTACACCTTC. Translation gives CASSISAGNYGYTF.

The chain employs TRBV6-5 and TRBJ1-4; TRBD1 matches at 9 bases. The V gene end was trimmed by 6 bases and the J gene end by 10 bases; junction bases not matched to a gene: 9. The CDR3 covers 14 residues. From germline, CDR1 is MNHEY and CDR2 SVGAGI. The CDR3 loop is CASRPGTGLRKLFF. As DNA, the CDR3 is TGTGCCAGCAGACCCGGGACAGGGCTTAGAAAACTGTTTTTT.

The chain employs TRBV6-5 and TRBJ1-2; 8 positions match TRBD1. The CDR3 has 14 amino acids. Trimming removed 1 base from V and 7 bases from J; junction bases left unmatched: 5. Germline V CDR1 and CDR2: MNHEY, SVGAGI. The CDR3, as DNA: TGTGCCAGCAGTTACTTACAGGGGGGCGGTGGCTACACCTTC. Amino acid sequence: CASSYLQGGGGYTF.

The CDR3, as DNA: TGTGCCAGCAGCCAAGAGGACAGAGGCTACGAGCAGTACTTC. This translates into CASSQEDRGYEQYF. The chain recombines TRBV4-2 with TRBJ2-7; tentatively, D is TRBD1 (6 bases). Germline CDR1 LGHNA, CDR2 YNFKEQ. The CDR3 loop spans 14 amino acids. Trimming stripped 0 bases from V and 3 bases from J, with 9 bases between.

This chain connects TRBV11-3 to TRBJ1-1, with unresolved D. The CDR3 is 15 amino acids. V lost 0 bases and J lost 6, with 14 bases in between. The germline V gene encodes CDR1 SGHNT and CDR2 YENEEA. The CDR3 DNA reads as TGTGCCAGCAGCTTAGAGGCAGGAGGGTATTCTGAAGCTTTCTTT. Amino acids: CASSLEAGGYSEAFF.

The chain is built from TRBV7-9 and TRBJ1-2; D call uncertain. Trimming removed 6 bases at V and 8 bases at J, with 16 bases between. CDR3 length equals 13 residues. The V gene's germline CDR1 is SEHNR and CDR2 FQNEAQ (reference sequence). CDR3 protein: CASSSNAAGGYTF. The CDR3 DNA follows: TGTGCCAGCAGTTCAAACGCTGCGGGGGGCTACACCTTC.

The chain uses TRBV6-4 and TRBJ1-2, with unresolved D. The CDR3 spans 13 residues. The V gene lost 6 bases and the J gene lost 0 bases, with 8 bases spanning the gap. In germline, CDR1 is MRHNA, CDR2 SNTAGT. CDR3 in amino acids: CASSPDANYGYTF. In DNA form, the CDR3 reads TGTGCCAGCAGCCCTGACGCTAACTATGGCTACACCTTC.

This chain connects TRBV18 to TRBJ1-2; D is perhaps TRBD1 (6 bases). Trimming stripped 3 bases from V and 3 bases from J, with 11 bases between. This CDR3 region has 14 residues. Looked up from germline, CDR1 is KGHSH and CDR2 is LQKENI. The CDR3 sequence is CASSPGGGDYGYTF. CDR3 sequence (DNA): TGTGCCAGCTCACCCGGTGGGGGCGACTATGGCTACACCTTC.

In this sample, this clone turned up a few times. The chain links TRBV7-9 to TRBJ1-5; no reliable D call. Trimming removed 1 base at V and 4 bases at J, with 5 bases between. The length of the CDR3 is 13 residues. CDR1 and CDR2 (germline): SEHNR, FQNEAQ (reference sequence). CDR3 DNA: TGTGCCAGCAGCTTAGACGAAAATCAGCCCCAGCATTTT. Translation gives CASSLDENQPQHF. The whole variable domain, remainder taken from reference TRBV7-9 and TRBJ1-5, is DTGVSQNPRHKITKRGQNVTFRCDPISEHNRLYWYRQTLGQGPEFLTYFQNEAQLEKSRLLSDRFSAERPKGSFSTLEIQRTEQGDSAMYLCASSLDENQPQHFGDGTRLSIL.

The CDR3 nucleotides are TGCGCCAGCAGCTTGGCGGGAGACCCTAGCACAGATACGCAGTATTTT. It translates to CASSLAGDPSTDTQYF. The chain couples TRBV5-1 to TRBJ2-3; weak D call: TRBD2 (6 bases). Between the trimmed V and J ends, which lost 0 bases and 0 bases, there was a span of 11 bases. This CDR3 comprises 16 residues. The germline V gene encodes CDR1 SGHRS and CDR2 YFSETQ.